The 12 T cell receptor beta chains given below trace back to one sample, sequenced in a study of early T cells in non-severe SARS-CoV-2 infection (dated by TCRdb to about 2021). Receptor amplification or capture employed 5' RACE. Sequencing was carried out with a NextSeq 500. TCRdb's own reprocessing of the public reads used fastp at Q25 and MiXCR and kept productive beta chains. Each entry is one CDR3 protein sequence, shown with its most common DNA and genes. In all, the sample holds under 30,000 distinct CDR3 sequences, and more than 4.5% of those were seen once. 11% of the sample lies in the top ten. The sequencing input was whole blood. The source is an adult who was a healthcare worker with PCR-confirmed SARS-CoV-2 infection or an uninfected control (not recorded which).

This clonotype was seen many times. CDR3 loop: CASSPAALFKAVSPLHF. The CDR3, as DNA: TGCGCCAGCAGCCCCGCGGCGTTATTCAAGGCGGTTTCACCCCTCCACTTT. V and J are TRBV4-1 and TRBJ1-6; D gene ambiguous. Germline values: CDR1 MGHRA, CDR2 YSYEKL. Between the trimmed V and J ends, which lost 4 bases and 9 bases, there was a span of 22 bases. CDR3 length equals 17 residues.

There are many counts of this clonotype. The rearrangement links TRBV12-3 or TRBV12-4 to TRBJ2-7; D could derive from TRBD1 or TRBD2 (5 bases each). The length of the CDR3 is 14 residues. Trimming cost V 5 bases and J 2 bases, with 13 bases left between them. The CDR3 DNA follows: TGTGCCAGCAGTCGGGACGGAAGCACCTACGAGCAGTACTTC. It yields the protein CASSRDGSTYEQYF.

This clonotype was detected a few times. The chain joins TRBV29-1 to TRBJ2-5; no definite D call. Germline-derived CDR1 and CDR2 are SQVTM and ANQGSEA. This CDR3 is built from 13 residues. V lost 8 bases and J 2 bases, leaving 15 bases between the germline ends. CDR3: CSSRMASQETQYF. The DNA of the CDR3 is TGCAGCTCCCGGATGGCGAGTCAAGAGACCCAGTACTTC.

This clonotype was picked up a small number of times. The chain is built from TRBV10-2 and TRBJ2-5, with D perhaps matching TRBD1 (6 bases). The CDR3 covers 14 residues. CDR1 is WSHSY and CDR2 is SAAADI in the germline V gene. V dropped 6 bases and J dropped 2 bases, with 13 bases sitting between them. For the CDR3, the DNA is TGCGCCAGCAGGGGGACACGGATTCAAGAGACCCAGTACTTC. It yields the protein CASRGTRIQETQYF.

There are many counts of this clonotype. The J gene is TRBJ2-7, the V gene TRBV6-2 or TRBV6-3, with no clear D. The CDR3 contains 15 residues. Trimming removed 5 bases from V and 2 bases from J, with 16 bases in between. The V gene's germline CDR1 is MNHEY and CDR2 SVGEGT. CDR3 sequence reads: CASSRRQFGPYEQYF. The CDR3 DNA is TGTGCCAGCAGTCGGCGTCAGTTCGGCCCCTACGAGCAGTACTTC.

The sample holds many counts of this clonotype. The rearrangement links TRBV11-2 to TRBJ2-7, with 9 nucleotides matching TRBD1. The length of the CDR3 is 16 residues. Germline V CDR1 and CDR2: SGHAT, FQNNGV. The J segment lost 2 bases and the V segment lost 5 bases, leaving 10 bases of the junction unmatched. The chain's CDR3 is CASSTTGTGIAYEQYF. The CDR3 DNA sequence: TGTGCCAGCAGCACCACCGGGACAGGGATCGCCTACGAGCAGTACTTC.

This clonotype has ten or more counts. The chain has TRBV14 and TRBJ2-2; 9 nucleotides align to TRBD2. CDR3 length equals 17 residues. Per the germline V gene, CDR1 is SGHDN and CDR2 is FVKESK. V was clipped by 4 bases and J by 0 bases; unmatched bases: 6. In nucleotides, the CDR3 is TGTGCCAGCAGCCTATTAGCGGGGGCCACGAACACCGGGGAGCTGTTTTTT. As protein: CASSLLAGATNTGELFF.

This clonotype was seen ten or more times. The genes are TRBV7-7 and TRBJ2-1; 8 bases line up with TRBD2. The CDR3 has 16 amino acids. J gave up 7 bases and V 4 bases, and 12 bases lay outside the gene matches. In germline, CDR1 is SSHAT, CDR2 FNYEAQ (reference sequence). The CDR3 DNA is TGTGCCAGCAGCTCGGGGTCCAGCGGGGGACGGAATGAGCAGTTCTTC. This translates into CASSSGSSGGRNEQFF. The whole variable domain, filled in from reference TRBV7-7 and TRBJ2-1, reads GAGVSQSPRYKVTKRGQDVTLRCDPISSHATLYWYQQALGQGPEFLTYFNYEAQPDKSGLPSDRFSAERPEGSISTLTIQRTEQRDSAMYRCASSSGSSGGRNEQFFGPGTRLTVL.

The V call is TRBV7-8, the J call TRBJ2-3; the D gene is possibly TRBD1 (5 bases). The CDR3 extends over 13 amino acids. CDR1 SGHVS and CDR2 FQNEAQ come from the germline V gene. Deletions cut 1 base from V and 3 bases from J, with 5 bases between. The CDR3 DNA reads TGTGCCAGCAGCTTAGGACAGACAGATACGCAGTATTTT. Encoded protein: CASSLGQTDTQYF.

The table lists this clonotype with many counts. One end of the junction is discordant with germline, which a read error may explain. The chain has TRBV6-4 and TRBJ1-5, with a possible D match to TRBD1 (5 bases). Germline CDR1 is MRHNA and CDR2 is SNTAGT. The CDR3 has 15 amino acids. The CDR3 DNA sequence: TGTGCCAGCAGCGACTGGAGGGGCGGCAATCAGCCCCAGCATTTT. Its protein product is CASSDWRGGNQPQHF.

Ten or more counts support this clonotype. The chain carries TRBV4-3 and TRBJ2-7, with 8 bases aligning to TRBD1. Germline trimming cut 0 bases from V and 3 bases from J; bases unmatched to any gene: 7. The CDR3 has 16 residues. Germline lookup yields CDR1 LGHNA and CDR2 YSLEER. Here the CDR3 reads CASSQDSTGGIYEQYF. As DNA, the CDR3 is TGCGCCAGCAGCCAAGATTCAACAGGGGGAATCTACGAGCAGTACTTC.

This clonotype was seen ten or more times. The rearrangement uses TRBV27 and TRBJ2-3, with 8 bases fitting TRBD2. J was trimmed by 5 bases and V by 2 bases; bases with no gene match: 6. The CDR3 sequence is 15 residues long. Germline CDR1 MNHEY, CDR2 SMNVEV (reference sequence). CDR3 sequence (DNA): TGTGCCAGCAGTTTAACCGGACTAGCTGGAGATACGCAGTATTTT. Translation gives CASSLTGLAGDTQYF.